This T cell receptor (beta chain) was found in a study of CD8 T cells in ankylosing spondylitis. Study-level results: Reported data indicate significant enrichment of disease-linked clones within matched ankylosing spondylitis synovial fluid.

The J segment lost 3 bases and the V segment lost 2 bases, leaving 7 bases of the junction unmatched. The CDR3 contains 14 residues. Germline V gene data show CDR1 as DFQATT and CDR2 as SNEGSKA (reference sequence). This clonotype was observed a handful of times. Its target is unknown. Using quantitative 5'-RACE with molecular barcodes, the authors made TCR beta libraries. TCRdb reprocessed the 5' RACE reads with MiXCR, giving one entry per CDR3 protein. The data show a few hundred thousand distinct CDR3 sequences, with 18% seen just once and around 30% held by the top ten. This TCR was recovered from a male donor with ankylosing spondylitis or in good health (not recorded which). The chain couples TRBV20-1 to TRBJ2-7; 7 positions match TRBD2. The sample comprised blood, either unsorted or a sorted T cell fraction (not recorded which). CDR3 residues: CSARRRDYYYEQYF. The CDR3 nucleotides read TGCAGTGCTAGACGCCGGGACTATTACTACGAGCAGTACTTC.